This T cell receptor beta chain is drawn from a study of cytomegalovirus exposure and HLA in healthy donors. Study-level points and caveats: Many donors shared some public TCRs, even though most TCR sequences were rare. Among TCR beta chains, those listed as cytomegalovirus-associated numbered about 160.

The study drew the donors from its approximately 120-subject validation cohort, separate from the 666-subject first cohort. Here immunoSEQ multiplex PCR was the method, and the copy in TCRdb shows in-frame clones only, minus some. The table shows about 330,000 clones, with roughly 90% occurring only once. With 2 bases removed from V and 3 bases from J, the gap between germline ends came to 8 bases. The germline gives CDR1 MNHEY, CDR2 SMNVEV (reference sequence). CDR3 length: 14 residues. Comments on this clone: Its specificity is not known.

The sequenced sample consisted of PBMCs. This sequence originates from a woman aged 18-29 years in good health and CMV-seronegative. The V and J genes are TRBV27 and TRBJ1-5; a possible D gene is TRBD1 (6 bases). Here the CDR3 reads CASSLQGFNQPQHF. The CDR3 bases are TGTGCCAGCAGTTTACAGGGGTTCAATCAGCCCCAGCATTTT.